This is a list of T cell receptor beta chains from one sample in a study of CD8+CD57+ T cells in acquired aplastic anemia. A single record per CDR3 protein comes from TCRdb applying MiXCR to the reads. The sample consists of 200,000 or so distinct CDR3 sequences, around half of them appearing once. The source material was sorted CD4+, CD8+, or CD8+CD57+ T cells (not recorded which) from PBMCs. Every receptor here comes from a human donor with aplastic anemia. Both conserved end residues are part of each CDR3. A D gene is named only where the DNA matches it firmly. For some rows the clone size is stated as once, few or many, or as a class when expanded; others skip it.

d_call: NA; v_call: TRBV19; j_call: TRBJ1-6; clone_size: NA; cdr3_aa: CASHRDRLNSPLHF; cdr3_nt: TGTGCCAGCCATAGGGACCGACTGAACTCGCCCCTCCACTTT
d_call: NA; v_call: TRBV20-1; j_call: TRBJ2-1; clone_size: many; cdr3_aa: CSARNNEQFF; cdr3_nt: TGCAGTGCTAGGAACAATGAGCAGTTCTTC
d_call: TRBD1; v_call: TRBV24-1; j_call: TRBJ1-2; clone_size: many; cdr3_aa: CATSAPDRAGYGYTF; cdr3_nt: TGTGCCACCAGTGCCCCGGACAGGGCGGGCTATGGCTACACCTTC
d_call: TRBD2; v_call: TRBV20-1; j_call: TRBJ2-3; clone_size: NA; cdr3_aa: CSARGVAGGEDTQYF; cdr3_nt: TGCAGTGCTAGAGGGGTAGCGGGAGGTGAAGATACGCAGTATTTT
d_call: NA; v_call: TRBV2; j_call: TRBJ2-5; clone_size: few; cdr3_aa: CASSGGGLETQYF; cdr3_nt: TGTGCCAGCAGTGGAGGGGGACTAGAGACCCAGTACTTC
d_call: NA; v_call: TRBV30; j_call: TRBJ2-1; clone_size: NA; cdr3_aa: CAWSVRGEQFF; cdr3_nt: TGTGCCTGGAGTGTACGGGGTGAGCAGTTCTTC
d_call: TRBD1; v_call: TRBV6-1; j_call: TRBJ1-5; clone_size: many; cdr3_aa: CASRKNTGVNQPQHF; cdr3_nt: TGTGCCAGCAGAAAGAACACAGGGGTAAATCAGCCCCAGCATTTT
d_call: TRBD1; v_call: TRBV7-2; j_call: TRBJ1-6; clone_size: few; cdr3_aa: CASSLGQARSPLHF; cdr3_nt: TGTGCCAGCAGCTTGGGACAGGCCCGTTCACCCCTCCACTTT
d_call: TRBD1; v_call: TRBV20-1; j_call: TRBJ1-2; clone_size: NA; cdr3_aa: CSAGTGDGYTF; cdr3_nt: TGCAGTGCCGGGACAGGGGATGGCTACACCTTC
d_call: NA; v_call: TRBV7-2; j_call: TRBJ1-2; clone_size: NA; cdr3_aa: CASSLASGEQANF; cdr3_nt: TGTGCCAGCAGCTTAGCTTCAGGAGAACAGGCCAACTTC
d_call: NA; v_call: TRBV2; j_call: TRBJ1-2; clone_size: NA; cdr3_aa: CTSSESGIYGYTF; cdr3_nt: TGTACCAGCAGTGAAAGCGGGATATATGGCTACACCTTC
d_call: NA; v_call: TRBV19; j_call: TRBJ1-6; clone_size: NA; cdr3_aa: CASSTGSGSNSPLHF; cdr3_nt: TGTGCCAGTAGTACCGGGAGTGGAAGTAATTCACCCCTCCACTTT
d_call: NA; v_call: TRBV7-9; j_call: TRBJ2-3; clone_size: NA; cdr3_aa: CASSLDRNTQYF; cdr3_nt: TGTGCCAGCAGCTTGGATCGGAATACGCAGTATTTT
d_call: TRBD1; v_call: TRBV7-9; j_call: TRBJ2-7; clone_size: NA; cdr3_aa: CASSQSDRDEQYF; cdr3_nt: TGTGCCAGCAGTCAATCAGACAGGGACGAGCAGTACTTC
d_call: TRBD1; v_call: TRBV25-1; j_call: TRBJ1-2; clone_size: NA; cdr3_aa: CASSDAGTAKYGYTF; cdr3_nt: TGTGCCAGCAGTGACGCCGGGACAGCAAAATATGGCTACACCTTC
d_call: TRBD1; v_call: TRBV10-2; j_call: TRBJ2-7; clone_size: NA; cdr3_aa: CASSENRGQNEQYF; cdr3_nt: TGCGCCAGCAGTGAAAACAGGGGGCAGAACGAGCAGTACTTC
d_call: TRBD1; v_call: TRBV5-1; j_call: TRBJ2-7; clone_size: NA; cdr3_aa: CASSPSQGAFYEQYF; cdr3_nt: TGCGCCAGCAGCCCCTCCCAGGGGGCGTTCTACGAGCAGTACTTC
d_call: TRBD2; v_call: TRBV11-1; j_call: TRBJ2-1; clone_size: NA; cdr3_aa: CASSPGTSGSGNEQFF; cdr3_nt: TGTGCCAGCAGCCCCGGGACTAGCGGGAGTGGCAATGAGCAGTTCTTC
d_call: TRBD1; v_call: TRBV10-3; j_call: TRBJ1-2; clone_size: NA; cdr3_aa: CAISESRGSYGYTF; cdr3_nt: TGTGCCATCAGTGAGTCCAGGGGGTCCTATGGCTACACCTTC
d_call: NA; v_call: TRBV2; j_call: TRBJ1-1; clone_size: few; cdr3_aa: CASNELGRRNTEAFF; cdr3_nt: TGTGCCAGCAATGAGCTGGGACGGAGGAACACTGAAGCTTTCTTT
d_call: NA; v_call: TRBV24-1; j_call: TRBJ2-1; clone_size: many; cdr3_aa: CATSDIGSSYNEQFF; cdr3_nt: TGTGCCACCAGTGACATAGGGAGCTCCTACAATGAGCAGTTCTTC
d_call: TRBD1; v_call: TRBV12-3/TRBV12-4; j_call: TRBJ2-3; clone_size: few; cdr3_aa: CASRSGRQGITDTQYF; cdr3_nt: TGTGCCAGCAGATCCGGCCGACAGGGGATCACAGATACGCAGTATTTT
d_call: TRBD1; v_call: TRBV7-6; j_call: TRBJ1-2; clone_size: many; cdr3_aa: CASSLEHRDRAYGYTF; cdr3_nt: TGTGCCAGCAGCTTAGAACACCGGGACAGGGCCTATGGCTACACCTTC
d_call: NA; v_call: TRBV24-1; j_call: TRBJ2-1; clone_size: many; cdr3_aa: CATSDSLANSYNEQFF; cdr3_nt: TGTGCCACCAGTGATTCCCTAGCGAACTCCTACAATGAGCAGTTCTTC